This TCR beta chain was captured in a study of vaccination effects on CD4 cells after COVID-19. The repertoire was sequenced with immunoSEQ multiplex PCR; TCRdb's copy has only in-frame clones and lacks some. The sample carries roughly 56,000 clones, over 60% recorded once. Per the germline V gene, CDR1 is SGHTA and CDR2 is FQGNSA. Trimming shortened V by 5 bases and J by 0 bases, and 17 bases separated the two germline ends. This CDR3 has 17 amino acids. Comment on this clone: Its matching antigen is unknown.

Following culture for about 11 days, CD4+ T cells were isolated. Recipients of the vaccine had no prior SARS-CoV-2 infection and negative nucleocapsid antibodies. The V call is TRBV7-2, the J call TRBJ2-1; D remains unclear. The sequence was obtained from a human donor who received a COVID-19 vaccine. This specimen consisted of CD4+ T cells from PBMCs cultured without peptide, obtained before COVID-19 vaccination. The CDR3 DNA is TGTGCCAGCAGCCACCTGAGGCGGCCCCTCTCCTACAATGAGCAGTTCTTC. This encodes CASSHLRRPLSYNEQFF.